This TCR beta chain was sequenced for a study of blood T cell repertoires in COVID-19. Study details: The United States, Italy and Spain were the sources of the acute and convalescent COVID-19 samples. Sample material is recorded as cDNA or gDNA derived from T cells, B-cell-depleted T cells, or PBMCs.

V dropped 0 bases and J dropped 3 bases, with 9 bases sitting between them. Germline V gene lookup returns CDR1 ENHRY and CDR2 SYGVKD. This CDR3 spans 14 amino acids. Clones were read by immunoSEQ multiplex PCR, and TCRdb kept only the in-frame ones, dropping some. The sample has more than 250,000 clones, less than 90% seen once. V usage is TRBV10-3 and J usage is TRBJ2-7, with D unclear. The receptor's source is a man between 60 and 75 years old who had recovered from COVID-19. Sequencing used peripheral blood. The CDR3 spells CAISESQRGYEQYF. CDR3 sequence (DNA): TGTGCCATCAGTGAGTCTCAGCGAGGCTACGAGCAGTACTTC.